These 28 T cell receptor beta chains came from one sample sequenced in a study of T cells in Graves' hyperthyroidism and ophthalmopathy. Template material for amplifying TCR beta CDR3 regions consisted of RNA transcripts. Initially, a first-round RT-PCR of the TCR CDR3 employed the HTBI primer set. TCRdb reanalysed the multiplex PCR reads using MiXCR and keeps one entry per CDR3 protein. The table records a few hundred thousand distinct CDR3 sequences, around 46% of them present only once. Sequencing was performed on peripheral blood or thyroid tissue (not recorded which). The receptors derive from a woman aged 18 to 35 with Graves' hyperthyroidism.

This clonotype was seen a few times. The V gene is TRBV7-2, the J gene TRBJ1-4; D unclear. CDR1 and CDR2 from the germline V gene are SGHTA and FQGNSA. This CDR3 region has 14 residues. V lost 1 base and J 7 bases, leaving 10 bases between the germline ends. Here the CDR3 reads CASSLGQFGEKLFF. The CDR3 DNA sequence: TGTGCCAGCAGCTTAGGTCAATTCGGTGAAAAACTGTTTTTT. Full variable domain (outside the CDR3, taken from reference TRBV7-2 and TRBJ1-4): GAGVSQSPSNKVTEKGKDVELRCDPISGHTALYWYRQSLGQGLEFLIYFQGNSAPDKSGLPSDRFSAERTGGSVSTLTIQRTQQEDSAVYLCASSLGQFGEKLFFGSGTQLSVL.

The CDR3 is CATSPVPGQGGYEQYF. The CDR3 DNA is TGTGCCACCAGTCCCGTTCCGGGACAGGGAGGCTACGAGCAGTACTTC. The rearrangement uses TRBV15 and TRBJ2-7, with 9 bases lining up with TRBD1. The CDR3 runs 16 residues. Losses at the gene ends were 6 bases for V and 3 bases for J; bases not matched to a gene: 12. In germline, CDR1 is LNHNV, CDR2 YYDKDF (reference sequence).

This clonotype has a count of ten or more. This chain links TRBV7-9 with TRBJ1-1; unclear D gene. Germline V gene lookup returns CDR1 SEHNR and CDR2 FQNEAQ (reference sequence). CDR3 length: 11 residues. The germline V and J ends were trimmed by 5 bases and 10 bases, with 11 bases remaining between them. The DNA of the CDR3 is TGTGCCAGCAGCCCCAGTTGGGGAGCTTTCTTT. Residues: CASSPSWGAFF.

The table lists this clonotype with many counts. The V gene is TRBV7-6, the J gene TRBJ2-5; D is unclear. This CDR3 region has 13 residues. Per the germline V gene, CDR1 is SGHVS and CDR2 is FNYEAQ. Trimming left V 1 base short and J 5 bases short, with 8 bases between. The CDR3 nucleotides are TGTGCCAGCAGCTTAGAGGTCCGGGAGACCCAGTACTTC. Its translation is CASSLEVRETQYF.

This clonotype was recorded a few times. Compared with germline, one end of the junction differs, possibly owing to a read error. The chain combines TRBV7-3 with TRBJ2-7; D is perhaps TRBD1 (5 bases). The CDR3 runs to 16 residues. Per the germline V gene, CDR1 is SGHTA and CDR2 is FQGTGA. CDR3 DNA sequence: TGCGCCAGCAGCCAAGCTACGACAGTCGTAACCTACGAGCAGTACTTC. Protein product: CASSQATTVVTYEQYF.

This rearrangement joins TRBV12-3 or TRBV12-4 to TRBJ1-1; unclear D gene. V gave up 3 bases and J gave up 7 bases, with 12 bases separating them. The CDR3 covers 13 residues. CDR3 sequence: CASSFGPWSEAFF. The CDR3 DNA is TGTGCCAGCAGTTTTGGGCCCTGGAGTGAAGCTTTCTTT.

Many counts were recorded for this clonotype. The genes are TRBV29-1 and TRBJ1-1; D possibly corresponds to TRBD1 (6 bases). V lost 8 bases and J 0 bases, leaving 13 bases between the germline ends. CDR1 is SQVTM, CDR2 ANQGSEA, per germline. CDR3 length: 13 amino acids. The CDR3 protein is CSTYRDLNTEAFF. DNA for the CDR3: TGCAGCACCTACAGGGACCTGAACACTGAAGCTTTCTTT.

The chain links TRBV7-3 to TRBJ2-7; 8 nucleotides align to TRBD1. Losses at the gene ends were 5 bases for V and 4 bases for J; bases not matched to a gene: 10. The CDR3 spans 15 residues. Germline V gene lookup returns CDR1 SGHTA and CDR2 FQGTGA. CDR3 DNA sequence: TGTGCCAGCAGCCATGTCCGGGACAGGACATACGAGCAGTACTTC. Its translation is CASSHVRDRTYEQYF.

The V gene is TRBV7-1, the J gene TRBJ1-1; D call uncertain. TRBV7-1 counts as an open reading frame of uncertain function. The V and J ends lost 6 bases and 4 bases respectively, with 12 bases between them. CDR3 size: 13 residues. The CDR3: CASRQRAGTEAFF. The CDR3 region has the DNA TGTGCCAGCAGACAGCGGGCTGGCACTGAAGCTTTCTTT.

This clonotype was seen at least ten times. This chain connects TRBV2 to TRBJ1-2, with D unclear. Germline loops: CDR1 SNHLY, CDR2 FYNNEI. Trimming removed 3 bases at V and 14 bases at J, with 16 bases between. The CDR3 sequence is 12 residues long. CDR3 loop: CASSEVGPGFTF. The CDR3 DNA reads as TGTGCCAGCAGTGAGGTTGGGCCTGGGTTTACCTTC.

This chain links TRBV7-9 with TRBJ2-2; D unclear. V was clipped by 5 bases and J by 3 bases, with 10 bases between them. Germline CDR1 reads SEHNR; CDR2 reads FQNEAQ (reference sequence). The CDR3 runs 14 residues. CDR3 region: CASSRIRDTGELFF. The CDR3 bases are TGTGCCAGCAGCCGAATCCGGGACACCGGGGAGCTGTTTTTT.

The CDR3 reads CASRTSGLKQYF. The DNA for the CDR3 is TGTGCCAGCAGGACTAGCGGTTTGAAGCAGTACTTC. The chain has TRBV2 and TRBJ2-7; 9 nucleotides match TRBD2. CDR1 and CDR2 (germline): SNHLY, FYNNEI. Germline trimming cut 6 bases from V and 8 bases from J; bases unmatched to any gene: 5. This CDR3 comprises 12 residues.

This chain connects TRBV9 to TRBJ2-7; no clear D. Trimming stripped 0 bases from V and 3 bases from J, with 10 bases between. From germline, CDR1 is SGDLS and CDR2 YYNGEE. CDR3 length equals 14 residues. This CDR3 is CASSVEVMGYEQYF. CDR3 nucleotide sequence: TGTGCCAGCAGCGTAGAAGTGATGGGCTACGAGCAGTACTTC.

Remarks on this clonotype: At one end, the junction sequence differs from germline, possibly due to a read error. The chain is built from TRBV25-1 and TRBJ1-1, with D hard to call. CDR1 is MGHDK, CDR2 SYGVNS, per germline. The CDR3 consists of 13 residues. CDR3 DNA sequence: TGTGCCTGCAGTGCTACGACTGACACTGAAGCTTTCTTT. Its protein product is CACSATTDTEAFF.

This clonotype was seen a handful of times. This chain connects TRBV7-9 to TRBJ2-5; no definite D call. The CDR3 extends over 14 amino acids. Trimming cost V 2 bases and J 1 base, with 8 bases left between them. The germline V gene encodes CDR1 SEHNR and CDR2 FQNEAQ (reference sequence). The CDR3: CASSLRPAQETQYF. In DNA form, the CDR3 reads TGTGCCAGCAGCTTACGTCCCGCCCAAGAGACCCAGTACTTC.

The chain couples TRBV7-2 to TRBJ1-5; 9 bases map to TRBD1. V trimming: 5 bases; J trimming: 2 bases; junction bases outside the gene matches: 16. This CDR3 region has 19 residues. CDR1 and CDR2 (germline): SGHTA, FQGNSA. CDR3 nucleotide sequence: TGTGCCAGCAGCCAAGAGTCGGGCGGGACAGGGATCGGCAATCAGCCCCAGCATTTT. Its translation is CASSQESGGTGIGNQPQHF.

This clonotype is a singleton in its sample. The chain recombines TRBV7-3 with TRBJ2-2, with 8 bases that match TRBD1. Germline V lookup: CDR1 SGHTA, CDR2 FQGTGA. The CDR3 runs to 15 residues. The junction had 3 bases not matched to a gene; V was cut back by 2 bases and J by 4 bases. CDR3 sequence (DNA): TGTGCCAGCAGCTTACTCAGGGGGCCCACCGGGGAGCTGTTTTTT. Protein: CASSLLRGPTGELFF.

This clonotype has ten or more counts. This chain links TRBV9 with TRBJ1-2; D is unresolved. V was pared by 0 bases and J by 7 bases, with 19 bases between. Per the germline V gene, CDR1 is SGDLS and CDR2 is YYNGEE. CDR3 length: 16 residues. In DNA form, the CDR3 reads TGTGCCAGCAGCGTAGAGTCCCGGGCCGCCATGAGTGGCTACACCTTC. Its protein product is CASSVESRAAMSGYTF.

The chain recombines TRBV5-1 with TRBJ2-7; D is unresolved. This CDR3 spans 14 amino acids. In germline, CDR1 is SGHRS, CDR2 YFSETQ. Trimming pared 0 bases from V and 2 bases from J, leaving 9 bases between. DNA for the CDR3: TGCGCCAGCAGCTTGGCGCCGGAAACCTACGAGCAGTACTTC. Protein sequence: CASSLAPETYEQYF.

The rearrangement links TRBV9 to TRBJ2-7; D might be TRBD1 (6 bases). The V gene lost 3 bases and the J gene lost 2 bases, with 12 bases spanning the gap. From germline, CDR1 is SGDLS and CDR2 YYNGEE. CDR3 size: 14 residues. DNA for the CDR3: TGTGCCAGCAGCGCCGGACAGAGGGCCTACGAGCAGTACTTC. Protein sequence: CASSAGQRAYEQYF.

As regards this clonotype: A much larger clone differs by one base, so this may be a read error. The CDR3, as DNA: TGTGCCAGCAGCTCGGGACCGCATAATTCACCCCTCCACTTT. It codes for CASSSGPHNSPLHF. V and J are TRBV7-8 and TRBJ1-6, with D possibly matching TRBD1 (5 bases). Germline CDR1 is SGHVS and CDR2 is FQNEAQ. CDR3 length: 14 amino acids. Trimming stripped 4 bases from V and 5 bases from J, with 9 bases between.

This clonotype has more than one count but fewer than ten. An end of the junction differs from the germline gene, which may be a read error. V usage is TRBV7-2 and J usage is TRBJ2-5, with D uncertain. The germline gives CDR1 SGHTA, CDR2 FQGNSA. This CDR3 contains 12 residues. CDR3 residues: CASSYDGRSPHF. In DNA form, the CDR3 reads TGTGCCAGCAGTTACGACGGCCGGAGCCCGCACTTC.

This clonotype was recorded once. The CDR3 here is CAITTSGREADTQYF. DNA for the CDR3: TGTGCCATCACCACTAGCGGGAGGGAGGCAGATACGCAGTATTTT. J is TRBJ2-3 and V is TRBV10-3, with TRBD2 matching 13 bases. Germline CDR1 ENHRY, CDR2 SYGVKD. With 7 bases clipped from V and 4 bases from J, the junction kept 5 bases outside the gene matches. The CDR3 contains 15 residues.

The CDR3, as DNA: TGTGCCAGCAGCTTGGAAGGAGCGGCTTTCTTT. It is translated as CASSLEGAAFF. The rearrangement joins TRBV7-6 to TRBJ1-1; D call uncertain. Per germline, CDR1 SGHVS and CDR2 FNYEAQ. V lost 3 bases to trimming and J lost 11 bases, with 10 bases between them. This CDR3 region has 11 residues.

V usage is TRBV19 and J usage is TRBJ2-2; D uncertain. The germline V gene has CDR1 LNHDA and CDR2 SQIVND (reference sequence). The CDR3 covers 11 residues. The V and J ends lost 9 bases and 6 bases respectively, with 8 bases between them. DNA for the CDR3: TGTGCCAGCCAACAACCCGGGGAGCTGTTTTTT. Translating gives CASQQPGELFF. Full variable domain (missing parts from reference TRBV19 and TRBJ2-2): DGGITQSPKYLFRKEGQNVTLSCEQNLNHDAMYWYRQDPGQGLRLIYYSQIVNDFQKGDIAEGYSVSREKKESFPLTVTSAQKNPTAFYLCASQQPGELFFGEGSRLTVL.

V and J are TRBV29-1 and TRBJ2-2, with D maybe TRBD1 (6 bases). Between the trimmed V and J ends, which lost 6 bases and 4 bases, there was a span of 12 bases. The CDR3 covers 13 residues. The germline V gene has CDR1 SQVTM and CDR2 ANQGSEA. Here the CDR3 DNA reads TGCAGCGTACCGGGACACACCACCGGGGAGCTGTTTTTT. Its protein product is CSVPGHTTGELFF.

This clonotype was recorded once. Relative to the germline gene, one junction end is altered; a read error may explain this. The chain recombines TRBV7-9 with TRBJ1-5; D not resolved. Germline V gene lookup returns CDR1 SEHNR and CDR2 FQNEAQ (reference sequence). This CDR3 spans 14 amino acids. The CDR3 loop reads CASSVADPGKPQHF. Written as DNA, the CDR3 is TGTGCCAGCAGCGTAGCGGACCCCGGGAAGCCCCAGCATTTT.

Details on this clonotype: This clone may be a read error of a much larger clone one base away. V usage is TRBV11-1 and J usage is TRBJ1-1, with D unclear. The CDR3 sequence is 12 residues long. Germline lookup yields CDR1 SGHAT and CDR2 FQDESV (reference sequence). CDR3 residues: CASRKMNTEALF. The CDR3 DNA follows: TGTGCCAGCAGGAAAATGAACACTGAAGCTCTCTTT.